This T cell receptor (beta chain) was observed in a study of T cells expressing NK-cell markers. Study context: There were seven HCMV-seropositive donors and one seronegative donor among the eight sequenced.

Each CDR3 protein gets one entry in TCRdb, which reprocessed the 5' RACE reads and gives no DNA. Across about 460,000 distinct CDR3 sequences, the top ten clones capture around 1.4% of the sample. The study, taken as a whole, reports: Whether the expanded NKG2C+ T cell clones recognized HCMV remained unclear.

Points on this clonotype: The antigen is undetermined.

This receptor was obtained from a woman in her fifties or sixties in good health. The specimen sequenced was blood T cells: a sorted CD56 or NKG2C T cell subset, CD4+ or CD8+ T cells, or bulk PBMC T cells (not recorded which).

CDR3 loop: CASRTRDGDTQYF. The chain couples TRBV12-3 or TRBV12-4 to TRBJ2-3; TCRdb lists TRBD1, though no DNA is available to test this call. This CDR3 comprises 13 residues.